Sequencing of this TCR beta chain was carried out in a study of sequential checkpoint blockade in melanoma. This clone appeared a few times. Libraries were prepared by immunoSEQ multiplex PCR; TCRdb keeps only in-frame clonotypes and omits some of them. The table shows 13,000 or so clones, with roughly 25% occurring only once. Treatment specified: randomized to nivolumab then ipilimumab (arm A) or the reverse (arm B). V was pared by 5 bases and J by 4 bases, with 10 bases of the junction left unmatched. The CDR3 loop spans 16 amino acids. Germline-derived CDR1 and CDR2 are MNHGY and SAAAGT. The sequencing here drew on tumor tissue (inferred from file names), taken from a patient given nivolumab and ipilimumab in sequence. V and J are TRBV6-8 and TRBJ2-5; TRBD2 matches at 10 bases. The source is a human donor with melanoma. In DNA form, the CDR3 reads TGTGCCAGCAGTAACCCCTGGACTAGCGGAAGAGAGACCCAGTACTTC. This encodes CASSNPWTSGRETQYF.